Listed here are 30 T cell receptor beta chains from one sample, sequenced in a study of CD8+CD57+ T cells in acquired aplastic anemia. By flow cytometry, patients selected for sequencing had shown an expansion of CD8+CD57+ cells. Researchers used genomic DNA as the template to profile TCR beta VDJ and CDR3. MiXCR, run by TCRdb on the reads, gives a single entry per CDR3 protein. This table holds about 290,000 distinct CDR3 sequences, around three fifths found once. Sequenced material: sorted CD4+, CD8+, or CD8+CD57+ T cells (not recorded which) from PBMCs. The receptors shown here come from a human donor with aplastic anemia.

This clonotype has at least ten counts. The rearrangement links TRBV9 to TRBJ1-3; no definite D call. Germline CDR1 is SGDLS and CDR2 is YYNGEE. The V end lost 5 bases, the J end lost 2 bases, and 5 bases lay between the germline ends. The CDR3 runs 12 residues. In DNA form, the CDR3 reads TGTGCCAGCAGGGACGCTGGAAACACCATATATTTT. Its protein product is CASRDAGNTIYF.

The chain joins TRBV5-1 to TRBJ2-3; 7 bases fit TRBD2. Germline V lookup: CDR1 SGHRS, CDR2 YFSETQ. This CDR3 comprises 15 residues. The J segment lost 1 base and the V segment lost 5 bases, leaving 7 bases of the junction unmatched. Here the CDR3 DNA reads TGCGCCAGCAGGCTACTAGCGAAGGGCACAGATACGCAGTATTTT. Amino acid sequence: CASRLLAKGTDTQYF.

The V call is TRBV20-1, the J call TRBJ1-2, with unresolved D. Germline V gives CDR1 DFQATT, CDR2 SNEGSKA (reference sequence). Deletions cut 4 bases from V and 0 bases from J, with 6 bases between. The length of the CDR3 is 12 residues. The CDR3: CSATIPNYGYTF. In DNA form, the CDR3 reads TGCAGTGCTACCATACCTAACTATGGCTACACCTTC.

This rearrangement joins TRBV12-3 or TRBV12-4 to TRBJ2-5, with a possible D match to TRBD2 (7 bases). The ends were cut back, 7 bases at V and 3 bases at J, with 12 bases in the middle. The CDR3 length is 13 residues. CDR3 residues: CASTVGGEETQYF. CDR3 nucleotides: TGTGCCAGCACCGTAGGGGGGGAAGAGACCCAGTACTTC.

V is TRBV2 and J is TRBJ2-1, with TRBD1 matching 11 bases. CDR1 is SNHLY, CDR2 FYNNEI, per germline. The V and J ends lost 5 bases and 1 base, in that order; junction bases with no gene match: 7. The CDR3 spans 17 residues. For the CDR3, the DNA is TGTGCCAGCAGTATAGGACAGGGGGCAAGATCCTACAATGAGCAGTTCTTC. Translated, it gives CASSIGQGARSYNEQFF.

This clonotype was recorded many times. The chain is built from TRBV25-1 and TRBJ1-1; D uncertain. Germline V gives CDR1 MGHDK, CDR2 SYGVNS. Trimming took off 1 base at V and 2 bases at J, with 14 bases between the two ends. The CDR3 spans 16 residues. The CDR3, as DNA: TGTGCCAGCAGTGAATCATACGGGGTGGATAACACTGAAGCTTTCTTT. This sequence encodes CASSESYGVDNTEAFF.

This chain links TRBV20-1 with TRBJ1-2; maybe TRBD1 (5 bases). CDR3 size: 13 residues. Trimming removed 7 bases from V and 3 bases from J, with 15 bases in between. CDR1 is DFQATT and CDR2 is SNEGSKA in the germline V gene (reference sequence). CDR3 coding DNA: TGCAGTGGATCCGGGACGGACGACTATGGCTACACCTTC. Translated: CSGSGTDDYGYTF.

The V call is TRBV24-1, the J call TRBJ1-5; possibly TRBD1 for D (5 bases). Trimming pared 4 bases from V and 9 bases from J, leaving 9 bases between. This CDR3 is built from 12 residues. Germline values: CDR1 KGHDR, CDR2 SFDVKD. The chain's CDR3 is CATSDQGLPQHF. CDR3 in DNA: TGTGCCACCAGTGACCAGGGTTTGCCCCAGCATTTT.

The gene calls are TRBV20-1 and TRBJ2-7, with D unresolved. The V end lost 1 base, the J end lost 5 bases, and 12 bases lay between the germline ends. There are 13 residues in the CDR3. The germline V gene encodes CDR1 DFQATT and CDR2 SNEGSKA (reference sequence). As DNA, the CDR3 is TGCAGTGCTAGAGGGTCGATTCGGGACGAGCAGTACTTC. Residues: CSARGSIRDEQYF.

A few counts support this clonotype. The chain links TRBV6-6 to TRBJ2-5, with no clear D. This CDR3 is 12 amino acids long. Trimming removed 9 bases from V and 1 base from J, with 9 bases in between. CDR1 is MNHNY, CDR2 SVGAGI, per germline (reference sequence). The CDR3 loop reads CASAQLQETQYF. In nucleotides, the CDR3 is TGTGCCAGTGCCCAGCTCCAAGAGACCCAGTACTTC.

This clonotype appeared a few times. The CDR3: CASSDPGRSTDTQYF. In DNA form, the CDR3 reads TGTGCCAGCAGCGACCCCGGTCGAAGCACAGATACGCAGTATTTT. The chain carries TRBV25-1 and TRBJ2-3; no firm D call. Germline CDR1 is MGHDK and CDR2 is SYGVNS. This CDR3 spans 15 amino acids. The V end was cut by 6 bases, the J end by 0 bases, with 13 bases between.

Many counts were recorded for this clonotype. The chain recombines TRBV7-2 with TRBJ1-2; 9 bases map to TRBD1. CDR1 and CDR2 from the germline V gene are SGHTA and FQGNSA. The CDR3 extends over 13 amino acids. The ends lost 6 bases at V and 5 bases at J; junction bases unmatched: 4. CDR3 loop: CASRIGTGYGYTF. CDR3 DNA sequence: TGTGCCAGCAGAATCGGGACAGGGTATGGCTACACCTTC.

The chain couples TRBV29-1 to TRBJ2-1, with D unresolved. The V gene's germline CDR1 is SQVTM and CDR2 ANQGSEA. This CDR3 is built from 14 residues. The V and J ends lost 6 bases and 2 bases respectively, with 14 bases between them. As DNA, the CDR3 is TGCAGCGTCCCCGGTCGACCCGCCTACAATGAGCAGTTCTTC. It codes for CSVPGRPAYNEQFF.

The DNA of the CDR3 is TGTGCCAGCAGCGTGGCGCCAGGGACCCTCTACGAGCAGTACTTC. It yields the protein CASSVAPGTLYEQYF. The chain is built from TRBV9 and TRBJ2-7; TRBD1 or TRBD2 may be the D gene (5 bases each). Trimming removed 2 bases at V and 3 bases at J, with 15 bases between. The CDR3 loop spans 15 amino acids. Germline values: CDR1 SGDLS, CDR2 YYNGEE.

This clonotype came up many times. The chain is built from TRBV3-1 and TRBJ1-1; D may be TRBD1 (6 bases). From germline, CDR1 is LGHDT and CDR2 YNNKEL (reference sequence). The CDR3 spans 14 residues. Trimming pared 3 bases from V and 1 base from J, leaving 9 bases between. CDR3 residues: CASSQTTGNTEAFF. DNA for the CDR3: TGTGCCAGCAGCCAGACGACAGGGAACACTGAAGCTTTCTTT.

About this clonotype itself: The CDR3 carries no conserved terminal phenylalanine or tryptophan, so it likely arises from a read error. This sequence joins TRBV2 and TRBJ2-7, with TRBD1 as a possible D gene (5 bases). Germline V gene sequence: CDR1 SNHLY, CDR2 FYNNEI. The V end lost 8 bases, the J end lost 10 bases, and 24 bases lay between the germline ends. CDR3 length: 14 residues. CDR3 region: CASGQQVLGGSQYL. CDR3 coding DNA: TGTGCCAGCGGGCAACAGGTCTTGGGTGGTTCTCAGTACCTC.

The chain uses TRBV20-1 and TRBJ2-1; 12 bases fit TRBD2. V shed 6 bases and J 7 bases; nucleotides not matched to a gene: 13. In germline, CDR1 is DFQATT, CDR2 SNEGSKA (reference sequence). CDR3 length equals 16 residues. CDR3 amino acids: CSATRTSGTLWNEQFF. The CDR3 DNA reads as TGCAGTGCAACCCGGACTAGCGGGACCCTTTGGAATGAGCAGTTCTTC.

The J gene is TRBJ2-1, the V gene TRBV19; TRBD1 might be the D (5 bases). Trimming cost V 8 bases and J 5 bases, with 7 bases left between them. Germline CDR1 reads LNHDA; CDR2 reads SQIVND (reference sequence). CDR3 length equals 11 residues. The CDR3 reads CASGQHNEQFF. The CDR3 DNA reads TGTGCCAGTGGACAACACAATGAGCAGTTCTTC.

This clonotype was recorded many times. The chain uses TRBV20-1 and TRBJ1-1; D unclear. Germline CDR1 and CDR2: DFQATT and SNEGSKA (reference sequence). The V and J ends lost 6 bases and 6 bases respectively, with 11 bases between them. This CDR3 region has 11 residues. CDR3 protein: CSAKRGSEAFF. CDR3 in DNA: TGCAGTGCCAAACGAGGTTCTGAAGCTTTCTTT.

This chain joins TRBV9 and TRBJ1-6; TRBD1 might be the D (6 bases). The germline CDR1 and CDR2 sequences are SGDLS and YYNGEE. V gave up 2 bases and J gave up 10 bases, with 10 bases separating them. The CDR3 consists of 13 residues. The CDR3 bases are TGTGCCAGCAGCGTGCAGGGGAGCTCACCCCTCCACTTT. As protein: CASSVQGSSPLHF.

The chain joins TRBV9 to TRBJ2-1; TRBD2 matches 11 bases. The germline V gene encodes CDR1 SGDLS and CDR2 YYNGEE. V lost 4 bases and J lost 7; bases outside the gene matches: 7. The CDR3 is 15 residues long. Here the CDR3 DNA reads TGTGCCAGCAGCTTACTAGCGGGAGTGTTAAATGAGCAGTTCTTC. It encodes CASSLLAGVLNEQFF.

The gene calls are TRBV15 and TRBJ1-4; tentatively, D is TRBD1 (5 bases). CDR1 LNHNV and CDR2 YYDKDF come from the germline V gene (reference sequence). V lost 4 bases, J lost 13 bases, and 10 bases lay in between. This CDR3 contains 11 residues. CDR3 bases: TGTGCCACCAGCACGGGGGGAGGACTGTTTTTT. Translated, it gives CATSTGGGLFF. Complete variable domain (other parts from reference TRBV15 and TRBJ1-4): DAMVIQNPRYQVTQFGKPVTLSCSQTLNHNVMYWYQQKSSQAPKLLFHYYDKDFNNEADTPDNFQSRRPNTSFCFLDIRSPGLGDTAMYLCATSTGGGLFFGSGTQLSVL.

This clonotype has at least ten counts. V gene TRBV5-8 combines with J gene TRBJ1-1, with 9 nucleotides matching TRBD1. V lost 4 bases, J lost 0 bases, and 7 bases stayed unmatched. Germline V gene data show CDR1 as SGHTS and CDR2 as YDEGEE. CDR3 size: 16 residues. CDR3: CASSPTGGSMNTEAFF. The CDR3 DNA reads as TGTGCCAGCAGCCCTACAGGGGGCTCGATGAACACTGAAGCTTTCTTT.

V and J are TRBV12-3 or TRBV12-4 and TRBJ2-1; no reliable D call. This CDR3 has 14 amino acids. Trimming took 3 bases from V and 7 from J, leaving 13 bases between them. The CDR3 region has the DNA TGTGCCAGCAGTTTGGATAGAAGAGATAATGAGCAGTTCTTC. This sequence encodes CASSLDRRDNEQFF.

The rearrangement uses TRBV7-3 and TRBJ2-2, with D hard to call. The CDR3 loop spans 12 amino acids. CDR1 is SGHTA, CDR2 FQGTGA, per germline. The germline V and J ends were trimmed by 1 base and 7 bases, with 4 bases remaining between them. CDR3 loop: CASSLNGGELFF. The CDR3 nucleotides are TGTGCCAGCAGCTTAAATGGCGGGGAGCTGTTTTTT.

The rearrangement joins TRBV7-9 to TRBJ2-7; D assignment may be TRBD1 or TRBD2 (5 bases each). Trimming shortened V by 7 bases and J by 0 bases, and 19 bases separated the two germline ends. The germline gives CDR1 SEHNR, CDR2 FQNEAQ (reference sequence). This CDR3 has 16 residues. CDR3 nucleotides: TGTGCCAGCACTCGTTGGGGGTCGAGGAGCTCCTACGAGCAGTACTTC. Residues: CASTRWGSRSSYEQYF.

This clonotype appeared a few times. This chain links TRBV20-1 with TRBJ1-1; D is unresolved. V lost 7 bases to trimming and J lost 4 bases, with 13 bases between them. The germline gives CDR1 DFQATT, CDR2 SNEGSKA (reference sequence). This CDR3 has 12 amino acids. The CDR3 DNA follows: TGCAGTGTCCCCCCAGGTATCACTGAAGCTTTCTTT. It yields the protein CSVPPGITEAFF.

This clonotype has just one count. The V call is TRBV7-8, the J call TRBJ2-7; a possible D gene is TRBD2 (5 bases). Germline CDR1 reads SGHVS; CDR2 reads FQNEAQ. This CDR3 spans 13 amino acids. With 2 bases removed from V and 3 bases from J, the gap between germline ends came to 8 bases. The DNA for the CDR3 is TGTGCCAGCAGCTTAAGGAGGAACTACGAGCAGTACTTC. Translation gives CASSLRRNYEQYF.

Notes on this clonotype: A read error may account for a junction end that differs from germline. The chain joins TRBV7-8 to TRBJ2-1; 8 nucleotides agree with TRBD1. Germline CDR1 is SGHVS and CDR2 is FQNEAQ. This CDR3 contains 14 residues. CDR3 bases: TGTACCAGCAGCCCCCGGACAGGGTATCGTATGCAGTTCTTC. Protein product: CTSSPRTGYRMQFF.

The chain links TRBV24-1 to TRBJ1-1; 7 nucleotides match TRBD1. CDR3 size: 13 residues. Per the germline V gene, CDR1 is KGHDR and CDR2 is SFDVKD. Trimming cost V 7 bases and J 5 bases; bases outside gene matches: 6. CDR3: CATRTTGETEAFF. In DNA form, the CDR3 reads TGTGCCACCAGGACTACAGGGGAGACTGAAGCTTTCTTT.